Below, one T cell receptor beta chain is given with its context. This record comes from a study of shared clonotypes between healthy human individuals. The data were produced by immunoSEQ multiplex PCR, yet TCRdb's version contains in-frame clones alone and is incomplete. The sample holds a few million clones; more than 90% are singletons and the top ten take roughly 0.15%. Germline V gene sequence: CDR1 SGHNT, CDR2 YYREEE (reference sequence). The CDR3 loop spans 13 amino acids. Trimming cost V 4 bases and J 5 bases, with 12 bases left between them. The genes are TRBV5-4 and TRBJ2-5; no definite D call. This receptor was obtained from a man between 18 and 35 years old in good health. The sample comprised naive CD4+ T cells sorted from blood. Subset meaning: CD45RA+ positively selected. CDR3 nucleotide sequence: TGTGCCAGCAGCCCCCAGATTGAGGAGACCCAGTACTTC. Residues: CASSPQIEETQYF.